What follows is one T cell receptor (beta chain) and its context. The target of this receptor is not known. No base quality values were provided; no much bigger clone lies one nucleotide off. This specimen comes from a study of OX40 agonist ivuxolimab in advanced cancers. Broadly, across the study: Ivuxolimab, which targeted the costimulatory receptor OX40 (CD134), was an agonistic, fully human IgG2 monoclonal antibody. Intravenous ivuxolimab was administered to patients every 2 weeks at six dose levels: 0.01, 0.1, 0.3, 1.5, 3 and 10 mg/kg. Among the 52 dose-escalation patients, about 20 had hepatocellular carcinoma, about 15 melanoma, 9 renal cell carcinoma and 9 head and neck cancer. A male proportion of nearly 85% and a mean age of approximately 61 years, ranging from about 23 to 90, were recorded for the dose-escalation cohort. Patients were allowed to have had prior anti-PD-1, anti-PD-L1 or anti-CTLA-4 therapy, and 40% of the dose-escalation patients had previously received checkpoint inhibitors. Partial responses occurred in three dose-escalation patients: two with cutaneous melanoma and one with hepatocellular carcinoma. The point of sequencing TCRbeta in the periphery was to test whether ivuxolimab changed TCR sequence diversity and drove clonal T-cell expansion. The paper reports the monotherapy dose-escalation portion (N = 52 patients) of the phase I ivuxolimab trial. Here is what the overall study found, with its caveats: Low levels of normalized T-cell clonal expansion were also shown by some nonresponding patients. Antigen specificity was not determined for the clonally expanded peripheral T cells. In the 0.1-3.0 mg/kg groups, partial responders were among the patients with the lowest normalized peripheral clonal expansion, particularly in CD8+ T cells. On average, CD8+ T cells showed more expanded clones than CD4+ T cells after ivuxolimab. Clonal expansion of both CD4+ and CD8+ blood T cells was observed from baseline to week 6 at doses 0.1 to 3.0 mg/kg.

Genomic DNA was isolated from the sorted cells so that the TCRbeta CDR3 region could be sequenced. The immunoSEQ Assay was used for sequencing of TCRbeta CDR3 regions. This immuneACCESS table, as held by TCRdb, lists in-frame sequences with V and J called but not all clones. Of the missing ones, under half trace to an unresolved V gene in checked studies; the others have no known cause. This sample is represented by about 82,000 clones; roughly 83% of them were singletons. The ten largest clones capture more than 0.7% of the sample. CDR1 and CDR2 are read off the germline V gene as LGHNA and YSLEER. From its cysteine to its phenylalanine, the CDR3 spans 16 amino acids. Only the CDR3 part of the read is kept: 48 bases, read in frame from the first base. V sheds 1 base and J sheds 1 base, leaving 13 bases between their ends. Patients with a history of autoimmune disease or receiving systemic immunosuppression were excluded from the trial. Peripheral blood for TCR sequencing was collected from all dose cohorts at baseline, on cycle 4 day 1, and on cycle 7 day 1. The samples were drawn from a first-in-human, open-label, multicenter phase I dose-escalation trial of ivuxolimab. Adults with locally advanced or metastatic melanoma, renal cell carcinoma, hepatocellular carcinoma or head and neck squamous cell carcinoma were enrolled in the trial. CD4+ and CD8+ T cells were sorted separately from peripheral blood before TCR sequencing.

This TCR was sampled from an adult with an advanced solid tumor such as melanoma, head and neck, liver or kidney cancer. The chain joins TRBV4-3 to TRBJ1-1, and perhaps TRBD1 as D gene, on 5 matching bases. The specimen comprised CD4+ or CD8+ T cells sorted from blood, sampled in a trial of the OX40 agonist ivuxolimab. The DNA reads as follows: TGCGCCAGCAGCCAAGTAGGAGGGGCCAAGAACACTGAAGCTTTCTTT. Translated, this gives CASSQVGGAKNTEAFF.